This T cell receptor beta chain was obtained from a study of post-analysis software for immune sequencing data. Study findings and constraints: Normalized Chao1 diversity in multiple sclerosis patients fell significantly below that of controls. TRBV segments more frequent in patients than in controls numbered roughly five and included TRBV5-6, TRBV5-1 and TRBV20-1. F measure showed strong co-clustering of same-batch samples.

Prepared TCR beta cDNA libraries contained unique molecular identifiers. TCRdb processed the PCR reads anew with MiXCR; each CDR3 protein has one entry. The sample carries about 200,000 distinct CDR3 sequences, roughly 30% recorded once. The CDR3 has 12 residues. Germline V gene lookup returns CDR1 SQVTM and CDR2 ANQGSEA. On this clonotype: Antigen specificity is unknown.

Sequenced sample: blood. The clonotype comes from a girl between 2 and 17 years old with multiple sclerosis. The chain is built from TRBV29-1 and TRBJ1-1; D remains ambiguous. This CDR3 reads CCLAESNTEAFF. CDR3 nucleotides: TGCTGTTTGGCGGAGTCGAACACTGAAGCTTTCTTT.